The T cell receptor (beta chain) described here comes from a study of graft-versus-host responses after intestinal transplantation. Study outcomes and limitations: Ileal or blood samples showed some GvH clones first, and such clones were also found in recipient marrow.

This CDR3 is built from 13 residues. Germline loops: CDR1 SQVTM, CDR2 ANQGSEA. Unmatched junction bases numbered 1, after V lost 5 bases and J lost 1 base. Only one count was recorded for this clone. What it binds is unknown. Generated by immunoSEQ multiplex PCR, the TCRdb table keeps only in-frame clones and is missing some. The table has 85,000 to 95,000 clones, about 92% seen once. The clonotype originates from a human donor who received an intestinal transplant. The V and J genes are TRBV29-1 and TRBJ2-2, with TRBD1 identical over 7 bases. Sequenced material: unstimulated CD8+ T cells sorted from spleen or lymph node cells, taken before intestinal transplant. CDR3 sequence (DNA): TGCAGCGTTCGGACAGGGAACACCGGGGAGCTGTTTTTT. Protein sequence: CSVRTGNTGELFF.